These 24 T cell receptor beta chains were sequenced from one sample in a study of shared clonotypes between healthy human individuals. The table came from immunoSEQ multiplex PCR; TCRdb's copy has only in-frame clones and leaves some out. The sample carries roughly 2.6 million clones, around nine tenths recorded once. The sequenced sample was naive CD4+ T cells sorted from blood. Subset described: CD45RA+ positively selected. The receptors shown here come from a man younger than 35 in good health.

V is TRBV19 and J is TRBJ1-2; D ambiguous. The germline gives CDR1 LNHDA, CDR2 SQIVND (reference sequence). The CDR3 contains 17 residues. The V end was cut by 1 base, the J end by 3 bases, with 18 bases between. CDR3 region: CASSIGARVVGDYGYTF. DNA for the CDR3: TGTGCCAGTAGTATAGGAGCAAGGGTCGTCGGGGACTATGGCTACACCTTC.

V is TRBV10-3 and J is TRBJ2-3; TRBD2 might be the D (7 bases). There are 15 residues in the CDR3. The germline V gene encodes CDR1 ENHRY and CDR2 SYGVKD. V lost 1 base and J 3 bases, leaving 11 bases between the germline ends. CDR3 coding DNA: TGTGCCATCAGTGAGTTTAAGGGGGGGACAGATACGCAGTATTTT. It translates to CAISEFKGGTDTQYF.

The chain recombines TRBV7-3 with TRBJ1-6; D unclear. Germline V CDR1 and CDR2: SGHTA, FQGTGA. The germline V and J ends were trimmed by 3 bases and 6 bases, with 9 bases remaining between them. The CDR3 contains 14 residues. CDR3 coding DNA: TGTGCCAGCAGCTTGGGTATGGCTAATTCACCCCTCCACTTT. It encodes CASSLGMANSPLHF. Full variable domain (missing parts from reference TRBV7-3 and TRBJ1-6): GAGVSQTPSNKVTEKGKYVELRCDPISGHTALYWYRQSLGQGPEFLIYFQGTGAADDSGLPNDRFFAVRPEGSVSTLKIQRTERGDSAVYLCASSLGMANSPLHFGNGTRLTVT.

With regard to this clone: Other DNA sequences in the same sample also yield this CDR3. The rearrangement uses TRBV19 and TRBJ1-2; 7 positions agree with TRBD1. V gave up 6 bases and J gave up 3 bases; unmatched junction bases: 4. Germline CDR1 LNHDA, CDR2 SQIVND (reference sequence). The CDR3 covers 13 residues. The CDR3 is CASSRGQDYGYTF. CDR3 in DNA: TGTGCCAGTAGCCGTGGACAGGACTATGGCTACACCTTC. Full variable domain (missing parts from reference TRBV19 and TRBJ1-2): DGGITQSPKYLFRKEGQNVTLSCEQNLNHDAMYWYRQDPGQGLRLIYYSQIVNDFQKGDIAEGYSVSREKKESFPLTVTSAQKNPTAFYLCASSRGQDYGYTFGSGTRLTVV.

V and J are TRBV18 and TRBJ2-7; D is ambiguous. Germline CDR1 reads KGHSH; CDR2 reads LQKENI. V shed 0 bases and J shed 0 bases, with 6 bases lying between them. The CDR3 has 14 residues. The CDR3 DNA sequence: TGTGCCAGCTCACCACCGATAACCTCCTACGAGCAGTACTTC. It specifies CASSPPITSYEQYF. The complete variable domain, with remaining parts taken from reference TRBV18 and TRBJ2-7, reads NAGVMQNPRHLVRRRGQEARLRCSPMKGHSHVYWYRQLPEEGLKFMVYLQKENIIDESGMPKERFSAEFPKEGPSILRIQQVVRGDSAAYFCASSPPITSYEQYFGPGTRLTVT.

Of note for this clone: Other DNA sequences of this sample code for an identical CDR3. The chain couples TRBV7-2 to TRBJ2-7; weak D call: TRBD1 (5 bases). The CDR3 runs to 13 residues. Germline V gives CDR1 SGHTA, CDR2 FQGNSA. V shed 0 bases and J shed 7 bases, with 10 bases lying between them. The CDR3 coding sequence is TGTGCCAGCAGCTTAGCAGGGGTAGGTGAGCAGTACTTC. As protein: CASSLAGVGEQYF.

This clone was seen a single time. The V call is TRBV4-2, the J call TRBJ1-5; D unresolved. CDR3 length: 15 amino acids. Trimming removed 0 bases from V and 4 bases from J, with 10 bases in between. Germline CDR1 and CDR2: LGHNA and YNFKEQ. The DNA of the CDR3 is TGTGCCAGCAGCCAAGATCTGGCACTTAATCAGCCCCAGCATTTT. Amino acids: CASSQDLALNQPQHF.

Concerning this clone: One end of the junction varies from germline; a read error may be responsible. CDR3 in amino acids: CASSLGTSGNNEQFF. The CDR3 nucleotides are TGTGCTAGCAGCTTGGGGACTAGCGGCAACAATGAGCAGTTCTTC. This sequence joins TRBV7-7 and TRBJ2-1, with 11 bases aligning to TRBD2. CDR3 length: 15 amino acids. CDR1 and CDR2 from the germline V gene are SSHAT and FNYEAQ (reference sequence). The full variable domain, its missing parts supplied by reference TRBV7-7 and TRBJ2-1, is GAGVSQSPRYKVTKRGQDVTLRCDPISSHATLYWYQQALGQGPEFLTYFNYEAQPDKSGLPSDRFSAERPEGSISTLTIQRTEQRDSAMYRCASSLGTSGNNEQFFGPGTRLTVL.

The rearrangement uses TRBV27 and TRBJ2-3, with 10 bases aligning to TRBD2. The CDR3 sequence is 19 residues long. The V and J ends lost 5 bases and 2 bases, in that order; junction bases with no gene match: 16. Per the germline V gene, CDR1 is MNHEY and CDR2 is SMNVEV (reference sequence). The DNA for the CDR3 is TGTGCCAGCAGTCCCACCGGACTAGCGGTCCGCAAAACCACAGATACGCAGTATTTT. Translation: CASSPTGLAVRKTTDTQYF.

For this clone: Different DNA sequences within this sample yield the same CDR3. The chain is built from TRBV7-3 and TRBJ2-1, with 9 positions matching TRBD2. V lost 3 bases, J lost 2 bases, and 2 bases stayed unmatched. Germline CDR1 reads SGHTA; CDR2 reads FQGTGA. The CDR3 is 15 residues long. The CDR3 DNA sequence: TGTGCCAGCAGCTTTAGCGGGGGAGCCTACAATGAGCAGTTCTTC. It codes for CASSFSGGAYNEQFF.

V usage is TRBV5-1 and J usage is TRBJ2-5, with 8 positions matching TRBD2. The CDR3 extends over 15 amino acids. V lost 4 bases and J lost 5; bases outside the gene matches: 10. Per the germline V gene, CDR1 is SGHRS and CDR2 is YFSETQ. The CDR3 here is CASSLGRGADETQYF. The CDR3 nucleotides are TGCGCCAGCAGCCTTGGGCGGGGGGCGGATGAGACCCAGTACTTC. Together with reference TRBV5-1 and TRBJ2-5, the CDR3 gives the full variable domain: KAGVTQTPRYLIKTRGQQVTLSCSPISGHRSVSWYQQTPGQGLQFLFEYFSETQRNKGNFPGRFSGRQFSNSRSEMNVSTLELGDSALYLCASSLGRGADETQYFGPGTRLLVL.

V usage is TRBV7-9 and J usage is TRBJ1-4, with D unresolved. Germline V gives CDR1 SEHNR, CDR2 FQNEAQ (reference sequence). V was trimmed by 5 bases and J by 8 bases, leaving 24 bases between them. The CDR3 totals 17 residues. CDR3 sequence reads: CASSPDVEDALIEKLFF. DNA for the CDR3: TGTGCCAGCAGCCCCGATGTGGAGGACGCCCTAATCGAAAAACTGTTTTTT. Complete variable domain (other parts from reference TRBV7-9 and TRBJ1-4): DTGVSQNPRHKITKRGQNVTFRCDPISEHNRLYWYRQTLGQGPEFLTYFQNEAQLEKSRLLSDRFSAERPKGSFSTLEIQRTEQGDSAMYLCASSPDVEDALIEKLFFGSGTQLSVL.

The chain recombines TRBV7-2 with TRBJ2-7; D is ambiguous. Germline V CDR1 and CDR2: SGHTA, FQGNSA. This CDR3 has 13 residues. Deletions cut 3 bases from V and 5 bases from J, with 11 bases between. CDR3 protein: CASSLVFKNEQYF. The CDR3 coding sequence is TGTGCCAGCAGCTTGGTGTTTAAGAACGAGCAGTACTTC.

V and J are TRBV10-3 and TRBJ2-1; a weak D match, TRBD2 (6 bases). Trimming shortened V by 7 bases and J by 0 bases, and 22 bases separated the two germline ends. The CDR3 is 18 residues long. The V gene's germline CDR1 is ENHRY and CDR2 SYGVKD. CDR3 nucleotide sequence: TGTGCCATCACCTCCGGCCAGGGCGGGACGGGCTCCTACAATGAGCAGTTCTTC. Amino acid sequence: CAITSGQGGTGSYNEQFF.

The chain has TRBV27 and TRBJ2-1, with 9 bases identical to TRBD2. V trimming: 8 bases; J trimming: 7 bases; junction bases outside the gene matches: 21. The CDR3 spans 18 residues. Germline V lookup: CDR1 MNHEY, CDR2 SMNVEV (reference sequence). The chain's CDR3 is CASALLGSGRKEGNEQFF. The CDR3 bases are TGTGCCAGCGCTTTACTTGGGAGCGGGAGGAAGGAGGGGAATGAGCAGTTCTTC.

The chain links TRBV21-1 to TRBJ2-7; the D segment call TRBD1 is taken from the table without a DNA check. TRBV21-1 is a pseudogene segment. The CDR3 contains 14 residues. This chain's CDR3 is CASSKALRWLPQYF. DNA for the CDR3: TGTGCCAGCAGCAAAGCGCTCCGTTGGCTCCCGCAGTACTTC.

The V call is TRBV10-2, the J call TRBJ2-5, with TRBD2 matching over 7 bases. The CDR3 spans 14 residues. Germline CDR1 reads WSHSY; CDR2 reads SAAADI. Trimming cost V 5 bases and J 6 bases; bases outside gene matches: 9. CDR3 coding DNA: TGCGCCAGCAGTCTGCCGGGGGGAACCCAGACCCAGTACTTC. Translated, it gives CASSLPGGTQTQYF.

V and J are TRBV4-2 and TRBJ2-3; 7 bases are a match to TRBD1. The CDR3 covers 19 residues. V dropped 2 bases and J dropped 0; count of bases not matched to a gene: 14. Per the germline V gene, CDR1 is LGHNA and CDR2 is YNFKEQ. Written as DNA, the CDR3 is TGTGCCAGCAGCCAACAAATAAAACAGGGGTCTTCTAGCACAGATACGCAGTATTTT. Protein: CASSQQIKQGSSSTDTQYF.

About this clone: Germline is not matched at one junction end, which may reflect a read error. J is TRBJ2-7 and V is TRBV4-1; 10 positions match TRBD2. CDR1 is MGHRA and CDR2 is YSYEKL in the germline V gene. CDR3 length: 14 residues. The chain's CDR3 is CASSQDSSGRAADF. The CDR3 DNA reads as TGCGCCAGCAGCCAAGATTCAAGCGGGAGGGCCGCGGACTTC.

V usage is TRBV11-2 and J usage is TRBJ2-5; TRBD1 might be the D (6 bases). The CDR3 runs 14 residues. Germline V gives CDR1 SGHAT, CDR2 FQNNGV. Trimming cost V 7 bases and J 1 base, with 13 bases left between them. This CDR3 reads CASTIRGTQETQYF. For the CDR3, the DNA is TGTGCCAGCACCATCAGGGGCACCCAAGAGACCCAGTACTTC.

The CDR3, as DNA: TGTGCCAGCAGCCTCCCCGGGCTAGAGACCCAGTACTTC. Translating it yields CASSLPGLETQYF. The genes are TRBV5-4 and TRBJ2-5, with D unresolved. Trimming shortened V by 4 bases and J by 4 bases, and 11 bases separated the two germline ends. The CDR3 totals 13 residues. Germline lookup yields CDR1 SGHNT and CDR2 YYREEE (reference sequence).

Points on this clone: The junction and the germline gene differ at one end; a read error may be behind it. V is TRBV6-5 and J is TRBJ1-2; 9 bases are shared with TRBD1. The CDR3 contains 12 residues. Looked up from germline, CDR1 is MNHEY and CDR2 is SVGAGI. The CDR3 is CASSQGQGSKCF. The CDR3 DNA is TGTGCCAGCAGTCAGGGACAGGGTTCAAAATGCTTC.

This clone was recorded once. The chain links TRBV5-1 to TRBJ2-5; 13 positions match TRBD2. Germline trimming cut 3 bases from V and 5 bases from J; bases unmatched to any gene: 10. The CDR3 covers 17 residues. CDR1 and CDR2 (germline): SGHRS, YFSETQ. CDR3: CASSWALTSGGAETQYF. Written as DNA, the CDR3 is TGCGCCAGCAGCTGGGCCCTCACTAGCGGGGGGGCGGAGACCCAGTACTTC.

The gene calls are TRBV7-9 and TRBJ2-5; possibly TRBD1 for D (6 bases). The germline V gene has CDR1 SEHNR and CDR2 FQNEAQ (reference sequence). The CDR3 covers 13 residues. V lost 1 base, J lost 9 bases, and 12 bases lay in between. CDR3 in DNA: TGTGCCAGCAGCTTAGGAGGGGGTCGGGCCCAGTACTTC. Protein: CASSLGGGRAQYF.